Following are 22 T cell receptor beta chains from one sample sequenced in a study of regulatory T cells in long-lasting Graves disease (dated by TCRdb to the early 2020s). The meaning of the sample's time point label: newly diagnosed GD, antithyroid drugs for less than 3 months. RNA was extracted from PBMCs in TRIzol for both TCR sequencing and RNA sequencing. The receptor library was made with multiplex PCR. The sequencer listed for this sample is Illumina HiSeq 4000. CDR3 regions were amplified by Arm-PCR with iRepertoire HTBI primers to construct TCR beta libraries. TCRdb reprocessing: public reads trimmed at Q25 with fastp, clones called with MiXCR, in-frame beta chains kept. Each entry is one CDR3 protein sequence, shown with its most common DNA and genes. The sample table lists roughly 510,000 distinct CDR3 sequences, roughly 16% of them with a count of one. Of the sample, around 12% falls within the top ten clones.

This same sample was also part of a study on T cells in Graves' hyperthyroidism and ophthalmopathy.

The sequencing here drew on peripheral blood mononuclear cells (PBMCs), taken at new diagnosis, from a patient treated with antithyroid drugs. The receptor source for this set is a man aged 18 to 30 with Graves disease. Donor details come from another sample of the same person, matched by shared clones.

This clonotype was counted ten times or more. This rearrangement joins TRBV5-1 to TRBJ1-2, with TRBD1 as a possible D gene (6 bases). Germline V lookup: CDR1 SGHRS, CDR2 YFSETQ. This CDR3 region has 15 residues. Trimming stripped 4 bases from V and 8 bases from J, with 21 bases between. The CDR3 nucleotides are TGCGCCAGCAGCAGAGCGACGACAGGCCTGGAAGGCTACACCTTC. It yields the protein CASSRATTGLEGYTF.

V gene TRBV19 combines with J gene TRBJ2-7, with TRBD1 matching over 7 bases. Germline loops: CDR1 LNHDA, CDR2 SQIVND (reference sequence). Trimming at V came to 6 bases and at J to 6 bases, leaving 14 bases not matched to a gene. This CDR3 has 15 residues. The CDR3 here is CASRSSRQGGREQYF. The CDR3, as DNA: TGTGCCAGTAGGTCCTCCCGACAGGGTGGTCGCGAGCAGTACTTC.

This clonotype turned up a few times. This rearrangement joins TRBV30 to TRBJ2-7; D gene ambiguous. The CDR3 contains 16 residues. CDR1 and CDR2 (germline): GTSNPN, SVGIG (reference sequence). V lost 2 bases, J lost 2 bases, and 19 bases lay in between. The CDR3 nucleotides read TGTGCCTGGAGTACGCAAGGGATCCCGACCCCCTACGAGCAGTACTTC. Translated: CAWSTQGIPTPYEQYF.

This chain connects TRBV27 to TRBJ2-7, with 12 bases identical to TRBD2. From germline, CDR1 is MNHEY and CDR2 SMNVEV (reference sequence). With 6 bases clipped from V and 3 bases from J, the junction kept 9 bases outside the gene matches. This CDR3 is 16 amino acids long. The CDR3 bases are TGTGCCAGCAGCTCGGGACTAGCGGGTGTGGGCTACGAGCAGTACTTC. Its protein product is CASSSGLAGVGYEQYF.

This clonotype was counted many times. The chain joins TRBV20-1 to TRBJ2-1, with 7 positions matching TRBD1. Germline trimming cut 1 base from V and 2 bases from J; bases unmatched to any gene: 5. The CDR3 is 15 residues long. Germline CDR1 and CDR2: DFQATT and SNEGSKA (reference sequence). CDR3 amino acids: CSARGTGTAYNEQFF. For the CDR3, the DNA is TGCAGTGCTAGAGGAACCGGGACAGCCTACAATGAGCAGTTCTTC.

This clonotype was recorded many times. This chain links TRBV2 with TRBJ2-6; D ambiguous. The CDR3 has 15 residues. Germline assignment: CDR1 SNHLY and CDR2 FYNNEI. The germline V and J ends were trimmed by 2 bases and 5 bases, with 10 bases remaining between them. CDR3 nucleotides: TGTGCCAGCAGTGAACAGACCCAGCGGGCCAACGTCCTGACTTTC. Encoded protein: CASSEQTQRANVLTF.

This chain connects TRBV12-3 or TRBV12-4 to TRBJ1-1; D is uncertain. The germline V and J ends were trimmed by 5 bases and 6 bases, with 16 bases remaining between them. The CDR3 contains 14 residues. This chain's CDR3 is CASSPGSPWAEAFF. The CDR3 coding sequence is TGTGCCAGCAGTCCCGGGAGCCCATGGGCTGAAGCTTTCTTT.

In this sample, this clonotype turned up many times. This chain joins TRBV7-2 and TRBJ2-1, with TRBD2 matching 9 bases. The CDR3 consists of 15 residues. With 1 base clipped from V and 8 bases from J, the junction kept 6 bases outside the gene matches. Looked up from germline, CDR1 is SGHTA and CDR2 is FQGNSA. The DNA of the CDR3 is TGTGCCAGCAGCTTAGTGGCTAGCGGGATGGATGAGCAGTTCTTC. Translated: CASSLVASGMDEQFF.

The sample holds many counts of this clonotype. CDR3 in DNA: TGTGCCAGCAAGGATTCCAACACTGAAGCTTTCTTT. This encodes CASKDSNTEAFF. This chain joins TRBV27 and TRBJ1-1; D unresolved. This CDR3 is built from 12 residues. Germline V gene data show CDR1 as MNHEY and CDR2 as SMNVEV (reference sequence). V was shortened by 7 bases and J by 2 bases, with 8 bases between the two germline ends.

The rearrangement links TRBV6-2 or TRBV6-3 to TRBJ1-2; 11 bases are a match to TRBD1. This CDR3 is 15 amino acids long. J lost 4 bases, V lost 5 bases, and 6 bases had no gene match. CDR1 is MNHEY, CDR2 SVGEGT, per germline. DNA of the CDR3: TGTGCCAGCAGTGTAGGACAGGGGGCGGGCTATGGCTACACCTTC. This translates into CASSVGQGAGYGYTF.

This clonotype has at least ten counts. V usage is TRBV12-3 or TRBV12-4 and J usage is TRBJ2-7; TRBD1 or TRBD2 may be the D gene (5 bases each). CDR3 length equals 11 residues. Trimming took off 5 bases at V and 9 bases at J, with 11 bases between the two ends. Here the CDR3 reads CASSTGTTQYF. CDR3 nucleotide sequence: TGTGCCAGCAGTACCGGGACCACGCAGTACTTC.

This clonotype was counted only a few times. V is TRBV19 and J is TRBJ1-1; a weak D match, TRBD1 (5 bases). Deletions cut 3 bases from V and 3 bases from J, with 11 bases between. Germline V CDR1 and CDR2: LNHDA, SQIVND (reference sequence). This CDR3 contains 14 residues. The CDR3 here is CASSIPGGDTEAFF. DNA of the CDR3: TGTGCCAGTAGTATTCCCGGAGGGGACACTGAAGCTTTCTTT.

The sample holds one count of this clonotype. One end of the junction does not line up with germline, which may come from a read error. This rearrangement joins TRBV10-3 to TRBJ1-1; D is possibly TRBD1 (5 bases). Germline V CDR1 and CDR2: ENHRY, SYGVKD. This CDR3 is 14 amino acids long. This CDR3 is CASSQTTRATEAFF. DNA for the CDR3: TGTGCCAGCAGTCAAACAACCAGGGCCACTGAAGCTTTCTTT.

This clonotype was counted at least ten times. J is TRBJ2-3 and V is TRBV6-1; D may be TRBD2 (6 bases). Germline V gives CDR1 MNHNS, CDR2 SASEGT. CDR3 length equals 16 residues. V was trimmed by 8 bases and J by 0 bases, leaving 18 bases between them. The CDR3, as DNA: TGTGCCAGCGGGTCGAATAGGGACTTTAGCACAGATACGCAGTATTTT. Amino acid sequence: CASGSNRDFSTDTQYF.

The V and J genes are TRBV30 and TRBJ2-5; D ambiguous. V was cut by 2 bases and J by 9 bases, with 13 bases left in between. Per germline, CDR1 GTSNPN and CDR2 SVGIG (reference sequence). CDR3 size: 12 residues. DNA for the CDR3: TGTGCCTGGAGTCCCGGGTTGGCGGCCCAGTACTTC. Translating gives CAWSPGLAAQYF.

This clonotype was counted between two and nine times. The chain carries TRBV28 and TRBJ2-3, with 10 bases that match TRBD1. The CDR3 consists of 15 residues. The junction had 7 bases not matched to a gene; V was cut back by 6 bases and J by 4 bases. Germline CDR1 reads MDHEN; CDR2 reads SYDVKM. CDR3 sequence reads: CASRDSGQGADTQYF. CDR3 coding DNA: TGTGCCAGCAGGGATTCTGGACAGGGGGCAGATACGCAGTATTTT.

This clonotype was observed a few times. The genes are TRBV20-1 and TRBJ2-3; 10 bases line up with TRBD2. J was trimmed by 6 bases and V by 4 bases; bases with no gene match: 10. The CDR3 is 15 residues long. In germline, CDR1 is DFQATT, CDR2 SNEGSKA (reference sequence). CDR3: CSANPTSGPADTQYF. The CDR3 DNA sequence: TGCAGTGCTAATCCGACTAGCGGGCCCGCGGATACGCAGTATTTT.

This clonotype was picked up many times. The chain recombines TRBV18 with TRBJ1-5; unclear D gene. Germline V gives CDR1 KGHSH, CDR2 LQKENI. With 5 bases removed from V and 3 bases from J, the gap between germline ends came to 8 bases. The CDR3 covers 13 residues. As DNA, the CDR3 is TGTGCCAGCTCAGCGGTGGACAATCAGCCCCAGCATTTT. This sequence encodes CASSAVDNQPQHF.

This clonotype was found a few times. This sequence joins TRBV10-3 and TRBJ2-7; D unclear. This CDR3 spans 11 amino acids. The germline V gene has CDR1 ENHRY and CDR2 SYGVKD. Trimming took 3 bases from V and 4 from J, leaving 4 bases between them. The CDR3 sequence: CAISDYYEQYF. Here the CDR3 DNA reads TGTGCCATCAGTGACTATTACGAGCAGTACTTC.

This clonotype was seen repeatedly, ten times or more. The chain combines TRBV12-3 or TRBV12-4 with TRBJ2-7; a possible D gene is TRBD2 (5 bases). The CDR3 consists of 14 residues. The ends were cut back, 6 bases at V and 3 bases at J, with 15 bases in the middle. The CDR3 here is CASSPSSGYYEQYF. Here the CDR3 DNA reads TGTGCCAGCAGCCCATCCAGCGGCTACTACGAGCAGTACTTC.

This clonotype appeared a few times. The V gene is TRBV7-3, the J gene TRBJ2-1; D assignment may be TRBD1 or TRBD2 (6 bases each). CDR3 size: 15 residues. CDR1 SGHTA and CDR2 FQGTGA come from the germline V gene. Trimming shortened V by 4 bases and J by 4 bases, and 14 bases separated the two germline ends. CDR3: CASSWPGAGYNEQFF. DNA for the CDR3: TGTGCCAGCAGCTGGCCGGGGGCGGGATACAATGAGCAGTTCTTC.

This clonotype was seen only a few times. This chain uses TRBV5-6 with TRBJ1-2; D not certain. The CDR3 sequence is 16 residues long. V was trimmed by 4 bases and J by 1 base, leaving 17 bases between them. Germline CDR1 SGHDT, CDR2 YYEEEE. In DNA, the CDR3 is TGTGCCAGCAGCCCGACATTTCTGGTTCATAACTATGGCTACACCTTC. Its protein product is CASSPTFLVHNYGYTF.